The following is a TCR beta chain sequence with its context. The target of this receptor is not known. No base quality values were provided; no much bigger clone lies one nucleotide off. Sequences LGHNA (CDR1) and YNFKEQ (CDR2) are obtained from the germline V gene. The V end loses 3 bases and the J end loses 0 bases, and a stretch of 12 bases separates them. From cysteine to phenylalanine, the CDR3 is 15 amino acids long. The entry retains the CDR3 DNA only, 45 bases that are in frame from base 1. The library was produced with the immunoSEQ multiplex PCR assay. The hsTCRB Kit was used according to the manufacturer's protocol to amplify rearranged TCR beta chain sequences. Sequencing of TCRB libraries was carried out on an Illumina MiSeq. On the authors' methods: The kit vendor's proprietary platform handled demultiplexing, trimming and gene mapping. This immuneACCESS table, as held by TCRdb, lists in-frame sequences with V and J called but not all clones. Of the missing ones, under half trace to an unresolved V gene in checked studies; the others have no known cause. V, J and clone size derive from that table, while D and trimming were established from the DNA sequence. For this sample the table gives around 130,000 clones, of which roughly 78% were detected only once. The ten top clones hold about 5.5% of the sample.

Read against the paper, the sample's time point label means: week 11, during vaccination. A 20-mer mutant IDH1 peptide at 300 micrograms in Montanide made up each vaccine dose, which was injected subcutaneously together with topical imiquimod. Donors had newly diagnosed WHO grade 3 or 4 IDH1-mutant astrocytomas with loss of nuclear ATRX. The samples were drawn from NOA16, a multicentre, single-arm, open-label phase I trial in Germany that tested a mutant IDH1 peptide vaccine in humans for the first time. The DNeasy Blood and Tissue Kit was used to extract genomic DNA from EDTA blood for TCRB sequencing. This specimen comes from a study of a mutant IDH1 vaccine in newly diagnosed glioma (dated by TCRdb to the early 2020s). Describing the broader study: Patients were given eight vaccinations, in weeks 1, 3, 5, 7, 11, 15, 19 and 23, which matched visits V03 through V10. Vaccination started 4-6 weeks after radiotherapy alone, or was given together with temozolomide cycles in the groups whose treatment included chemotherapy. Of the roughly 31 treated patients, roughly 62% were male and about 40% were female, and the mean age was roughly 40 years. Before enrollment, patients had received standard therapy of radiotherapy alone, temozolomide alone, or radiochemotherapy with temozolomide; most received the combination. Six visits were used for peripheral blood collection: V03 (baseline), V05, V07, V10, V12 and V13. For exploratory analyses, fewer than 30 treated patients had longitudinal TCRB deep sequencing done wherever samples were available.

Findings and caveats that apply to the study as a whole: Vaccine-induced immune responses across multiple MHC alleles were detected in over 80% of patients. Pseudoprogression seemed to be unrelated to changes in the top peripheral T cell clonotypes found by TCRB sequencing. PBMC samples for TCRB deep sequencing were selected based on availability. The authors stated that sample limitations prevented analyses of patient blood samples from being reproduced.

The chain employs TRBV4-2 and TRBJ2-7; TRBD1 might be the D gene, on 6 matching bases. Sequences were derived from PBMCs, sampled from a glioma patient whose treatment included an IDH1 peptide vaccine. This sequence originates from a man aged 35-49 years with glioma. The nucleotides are TGTGCCAGCAGCCAGTTTACAGGGAACTCCTACGAGCAGTACTTC. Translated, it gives CASSQFTGNSYEQYF.